This TCR beta chain was identified in a study of T cell responses to AZD1222 COVID-19 vaccine. Data came from immunoSEQ multiplex PCR; TCRdb stores just in-frame clones and leaves some out. The sample records 140,000 or so clones, 92% being singletons. In this sample, this clone turned up once. The target antigen is unknown. Deletions cut 1 base from V and 14 bases from J, with 10 bases between. This CDR3 has 11 residues. Study-wide points: The donor group comprised mostly white British people and more females; the analysis possibly underestimated clonal diversity.

This TCR was sampled from an adult who received the AZD1222 COVID-19 vaccine. The sample consisted of peripheral blood, taken 28 days after the second AZD1222 dose. This sequence joins TRBV12-3 or TRBV12-4 and TRBJ2-3, with no clear D. For the CDR3, the DNA is TGTGCCAGCAGTTTAGTAGGCGGCAGGTATTTT. Its protein product is CASSLVGGRYF.